The 17 T cell receptor beta chains below all came from one sample that was sequenced in a study of PD-L1 blockade in urothelial cancer. The time point here: pretreatment peripheral blood. The repertoire was sequenced with immunoSEQ multiplex PCR; TCRdb's copy has only in-frame clones and lacks some. Here the sample spans about 38,000 clones, around four fifths being singletons. This specimen was PBMCs, taken around atezolizumab (anti-PD-L1) treatment. The receptors here all came from a man older than 75 with urothelial cancer.

The chain combines TRBV9 with TRBJ2-5, with D tentatively TRBD2 (6 bases). The ends were cut back, 1 base at V and 2 bases at J, with 15 bases in the middle. The CDR3 extends over 16 amino acids. Germline values: CDR1 SGDLS, CDR2 YYNGEE. The CDR3, as DNA: TGTGCCAGCAGCGTATCGGCGGGATCCCTTCAAGAGACCCAGTACTTC. Amino acids: CASSVSAGSLQETQYF.

The chain employs TRBV7-9 and TRBJ1-3, with TRBD1 as a possible D gene (6 bases). Germline V CDR1 and CDR2: SEHNR, FQNEAQ (reference sequence). Trimming pared 2 bases from V and 11 bases from J, leaving 10 bases between. CDR3 length equals 12 residues. As DNA, the CDR3 is TGTGCCAGCAGCTTAAAACAGGGTTCCATATATTTT. Its protein is CASSLKQGSIYF.

V usage is TRBV9 and J usage is TRBJ2-4; D possibly corresponds to TRBD1 (5 bases). Germline V lookup: CDR1 SGDLS, CDR2 YYNGEE. The CDR3 extends over 14 amino acids. V lost 6 bases, J lost 0 bases, and 10 bases lay in between. Here the CDR3 reads CASNPQGAKNIQYF. The CDR3 DNA follows: TGTGCCAGCAACCCCCAGGGAGCCAAAAACATTCAGTACTTC.

The V and J genes are TRBV5-4 and TRBJ1-6; D is unresolved. CDR3 length: 14 amino acids. V shed 0 bases and J shed 5 bases, with 6 bases lying between them. Germline lookup yields CDR1 SGHNT and CDR2 YYREEE (reference sequence). The CDR3 loop reads CASSLDSNNSPLHF. The CDR3 coding sequence is TGTGCCAGCAGCTTGGACAGCAATAATTCACCCCTCCACTTT. Variable domain in full (rest from reference TRBV5-4 and TRBJ1-6): ETGVTQSPTHLIKTRGQQVTLRCSSQSGHNTVSWYQQALGQGPQFIFQYYREEENGRGNFPPRFSGLQFPNYSSELNVNALELDDSALYLCASSLDSNNSPLHFGNGTRLTVT.

The V call is TRBV2, the J call TRBJ2-1; TRBD2 aligns across 9 bases. Trimming removed 6 bases from V and 4 bases from J; junction bases left unmatched: 4. This CDR3 is built from 14 residues. Germline CDR1 reads SNHLY; CDR2 reads FYNNEI. The CDR3 DNA reads as TGTGCCAGCAGGTTACTAGCGGGTTACAATGAGCAGTTCTTC. Amino acid sequence: CASRLLAGYNEQFF. Complete variable domain (other parts from reference TRBV2 and TRBJ2-1): EPEVTQTPSHQVTQMGQEVILRCVPISNHLYFYWYRQILGQKVEFLVSFYNNEISEKSEIFDDQFSVERPDGSNFTLKIRSTKLEDSAMYFCASRLLAGYNEQFFGPGTRLTVL.

J is TRBJ2-1 and V is TRBV5-4; TRBD2 matches at 11 bases. CDR3 length: 13 residues. Germline V lookup: CDR1 SGHNT, CDR2 YYREEE (reference sequence). Trimming removed 10 bases from V and 5 bases from J; junction bases left unmatched: 5. Here the CDR3 reads CAARTSGHNEQFF. The CDR3, as DNA: TGTGCCGCTCGGACTAGCGGGCACAATGAGCAGTTCTTC.

The rearrangement uses TRBV11-3 and TRBJ2-3, with 11 bases fitting TRBD2. The CDR3 covers 16 residues. V lost 4 bases, J lost 0 bases, and 3 bases stayed unmatched. The germline CDR1 and CDR2 sequences are SGHNT and YENEEA. In DNA, the CDR3 is TGTGCCAGCAGCTCGCGGACTAGCGGGAGCACAGATACGCAGTATTTT. This codes for CASSSRTSGSTDTQYF.

The chain carries TRBV6-5 and TRBJ1-2; perhaps TRBD1 as D (6 bases). Germline assignment: CDR1 MNHEY and CDR2 SVGAGI. The CDR3 length is 13 residues. V lost 4 bases and J 8 bases, leaving 14 bases between the germline ends. Here the CDR3 reads CASSLDSRKGYTF. The DNA of the CDR3 is TGTGCCAGCAGTTTGGACAGTCGTAAAGGCTACACCTTC.

The V gene is TRBV4-1, the J gene TRBJ2-2; TRBD2 is a possible D gene (7 bases). Germline V CDR1 and CDR2: MGHRA, YSYEKL. V was pared by 4 bases and J by 3 bases, with 18 bases between. This CDR3 has 17 residues. The CDR3 sequence is CASSPPLGGGYTGELFF. The DNA for the CDR3 is TGCGCCAGCAGCCCCCCGCTAGGGGGAGGGTACACCGGGGAGCTGTTTTTT.

This clone was seen only a few times. V usage is TRBV7-9 and J usage is TRBJ1-3; a weak D match, TRBD1 (5 bases). Germline V gene sequence: CDR1 SEHNR, CDR2 FQNEAQ (reference sequence). The CDR3 extends over 12 amino acids. The V end lost 5 bases, the J end lost 5 bases, and 7 bases lay between the germline ends. The CDR3 region is CASSQDRNTIYF. CDR3 DNA sequence: TGTGCCAGCAGCCAGGACAGAAACACCATATATTTT.

J is TRBJ1-1 and V is TRBV6-1; D uncertain. CDR1 is MNHNS and CDR2 is SASEGT in the germline V gene. V shed 9 bases and J shed 1 base, with 12 bases lying between them. This CDR3 is built from 13 residues. The CDR3 bases are TGTGCCAGTGAGGAGGGTTGGAACACTGAAGCTTTCTTT. This encodes CASEEGWNTEAFF.

The chain combines TRBV30 with TRBJ2-6, with D possibly TRBD1 on 6 matching bases. Germline CDR1 reads GTSNPN; CDR2 reads SVGIG (reference sequence). The V and J ends lost 1 base and 2 bases respectively, with 12 bases between them. CDR3 length: 16 amino acids. The CDR3: CAWSGVGAPGANVLTF. The CDR3 DNA is TGTGCCTGGAGTGGGGTGGGGGCCCCTGGGGCCAACGTCCTGACTTTC.

This clone was seen only a few times. The chain is built from TRBV7-2 and TRBJ1-5; possibly TRBD1 for D (5 bases). In germline, CDR1 is SGHTA, CDR2 FQGNSA. This CDR3 is 13 amino acids long. Trimming cost V 3 bases and J 3 bases, with 6 bases left between them. The CDR3 spells CASSFRDNQPQHF. The CDR3 region has the DNA TGTGCCAGCAGCTTCAGGGACAATCAGCCCCAGCATTTT.

This chain joins TRBV28 and TRBJ2-5; D not resolved. V lost 3 bases and J 6 bases, leaving 11 bases between the germline ends. The CDR3 is 13 residues long. Germline CDR1 is MDHEN and CDR2 is SYDVKM. CDR3 nucleotide sequence: TGTGCCAGCAGTTTTGGCAGGATCAAGACCCAGTACTTC. It translates to CASSFGRIKTQYF.

The sample holds a few counts of this clone. The gene calls are TRBV9 and TRBJ2-1, with TRBD2 identical over 12 bases. This CDR3 region has 19 residues. CDR1 SGDLS and CDR2 YYNGEE come from the germline V gene. V shed 4 bases and J 0 bases; nucleotides not matched to a gene: 11. For the CDR3, the DNA is TGTGCCAGCAGCTTTTCCGGGACTAGCGGGCCAAGCTCCTACAATGAGCAGTTCTTC. Its translation is CASSFSGTSGPSSYNEQFF.

This clone was counted only a few times. V is TRBV19 and J is TRBJ2-2; 7 bases match TRBD1. Germline values: CDR1 LNHDA, CDR2 SQIVND (reference sequence). The CDR3 sequence is 15 residues long. J gave up 2 bases and V 3 bases, and 3 bases lay outside the gene matches. The CDR3 bases are TGTGCCAGTAGTATTGGGGACAGAAACACCGGGGAGCTGTTTTTT. Its protein is CASSIGDRNTGELFF.

The chain combines TRBV5-1 with TRBJ2-1; weak D call: TRBD2 (6 bases). CDR1 is SGHRS, CDR2 YFSETQ, per germline. The germline V and J ends were trimmed by 4 bases and 6 bases, with 14 bases remaining between them. The CDR3 is made up of 14 amino acids. DNA for the CDR3: TGCGCCAGCAGCCCAGAAGCGGGTGCCAATGAGCAGTTCTTC. This codes for CASSPEAGANEQFF.